The TCR beta chain described here comes from a study of T-cell reconstitution after alpha-beta-depleted transplantation in children. Molecular barcoding with unique molecular identifiers was used for the TCRbeta library. MiXCR, applied by TCRdb to the PCR reads, yields one record per CDR3 protein. The top ten clones hold around 2.7% of a sample with more than 150,000 distinct CDR3 sequences, about 6.4% of them seen once. The CDR3 sequence is 18 residues long. The ends lost 3 bases at V and 0 bases at J; junction bases unmatched: 8. Germline V gene sequence: CDR1 KGHSH, CDR2 LQKENI. The J gene is TRBJ2-3, the V gene TRBV18; TRBD2 aligns across 11 bases. The clonotype comes from a human donor who donated a stem cell graft to a child with Wiskott-Aldrich syndrome. Sample: PBMCs from the stem cell graft donor, taken from the stem cell graft. The CDR3 protein is CASSPLAGGGTSTDTQYF. CDR3 nucleotide sequence: TGTGCCAGCTCACCCCTAGCGGGGGGCGGAACTAGCACAGATACGCAGTATTTT.